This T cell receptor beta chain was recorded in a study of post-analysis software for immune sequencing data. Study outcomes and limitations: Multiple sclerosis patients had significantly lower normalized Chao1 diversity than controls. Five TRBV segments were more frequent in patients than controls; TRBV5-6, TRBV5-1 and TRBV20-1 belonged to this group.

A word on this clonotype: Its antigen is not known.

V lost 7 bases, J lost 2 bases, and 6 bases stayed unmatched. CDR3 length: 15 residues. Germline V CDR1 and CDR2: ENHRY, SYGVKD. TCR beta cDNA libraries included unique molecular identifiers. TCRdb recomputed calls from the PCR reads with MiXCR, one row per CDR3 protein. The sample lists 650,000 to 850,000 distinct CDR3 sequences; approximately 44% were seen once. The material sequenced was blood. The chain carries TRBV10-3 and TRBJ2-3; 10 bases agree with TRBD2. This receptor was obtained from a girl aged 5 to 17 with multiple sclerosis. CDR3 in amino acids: CAIMPGLAFTDTQYF. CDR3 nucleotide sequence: TGTGCCATCATGCCGGGACTAGCGTTCACAGATACGCAGTATTTT.